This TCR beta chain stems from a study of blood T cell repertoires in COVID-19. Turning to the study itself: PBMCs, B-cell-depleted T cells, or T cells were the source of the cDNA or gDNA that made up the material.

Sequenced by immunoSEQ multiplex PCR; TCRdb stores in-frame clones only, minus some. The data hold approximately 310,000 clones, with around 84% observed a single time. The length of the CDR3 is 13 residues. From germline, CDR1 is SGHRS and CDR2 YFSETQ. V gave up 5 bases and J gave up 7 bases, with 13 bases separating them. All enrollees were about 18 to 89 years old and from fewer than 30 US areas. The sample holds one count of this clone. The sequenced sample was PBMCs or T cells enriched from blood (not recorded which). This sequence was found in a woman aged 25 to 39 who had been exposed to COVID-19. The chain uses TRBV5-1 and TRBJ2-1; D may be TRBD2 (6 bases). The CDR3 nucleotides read TGCGCCAGCAGGGGGGGATCCATTAATGAGCAGTTCTTC. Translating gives CASRGGSINEQFF.